Following are 24 T cell receptor beta chains from one sample sequenced in a study of T-cell reconstitution after alpha-beta-depleted transplantation in children. The library targeted TCRbeta and was prepared with unique molecular identifiers. Each CDR3 protein is one row after TCRdb ran MiXCR on the PCR reads. Altogether a few hundred thousand distinct CDR3 sequences are present, 10% to 13% being singletons, with the ten largest covering less than 2.5%. The source was PBMCs from the stem cell graft donor, collected from the stem cell graft. Receptor source: a human donor who donated a stem cell graft to a child with acute lymphoblastic leukemia.

This clonotype was seen a handful of times. The chain employs TRBV5-1 and TRBJ2-1, with a tentative D call TRBD2 (5 bases). The CDR3 length is 16 residues. Trimming took 0 bases from V and 5 from J, leaving 15 bases between them. Germline loops: CDR1 SGHRS, CDR2 YFSETQ. CDR3 sequence: CASSLASRDFNNEQFF. The CDR3 DNA sequence: TGCGCCAGCAGCTTGGCTAGCCGGGATTTTAACAATGAGCAGTTCTTC.

This clonotype was picked up a small number of times. V gene TRBV28 combines with J gene TRBJ2-3, with 10 bases identical to TRBD2. CDR1 is MDHEN, CDR2 SYDVKM, per germline. The V segment lost 5 bases and the J segment 8 bases; nucleotides outside the gene matches: 10. The CDR3 runs to 15 residues. CDR3 protein: CASSQRAGGLVTQYF. The CDR3 DNA sequence: TGTGCCAGCAGTCAGAGAGCGGGAGGGTTGGTTACGCAGTATTTT.

This clonotype was seen at least ten times. This chain uses TRBV29-1 with TRBJ2-5, with a weak D call TRBD2 (5 bases). The ends were cut back, 7 bases at V and 3 bases at J, with 15 bases in the middle. The germline V gene has CDR1 SQVTM and CDR2 ANQGSEA. The CDR3 extends over 13 amino acids. CDR3 loop: CSAGKSGKETQYF. The CDR3 nucleotides read TGCAGCGCGGGGAAGTCTGGGAAAGAGACCCAGTACTTC.

The chain is built from TRBV7-9 and TRBJ2-7, with TRBD1 identical over 10 bases. The CDR3 is 16 amino acids. J lost 4 bases, V lost 4 bases, and 10 bases had no gene match. Germline V CDR1 and CDR2: SEHNR, FQNEAQ (reference sequence). In DNA form, the CDR3 reads TGTGCCAGCAGCTCCACCGGGACAGGGGAAAAGTACGAGCAGTACTTC. Amino acid sequence: CASSSTGTGEKYEQYF.

This clonotype appeared a few times. The chain carries TRBV4-1 and TRBJ2-7; D possibly corresponds to TRBD2 (6 bases). V lost 0 bases, J lost 3 bases, and 18 bases lay in between. Germline V CDR1 and CDR2: MGHRA, YSYEKL. The CDR3 is made up of 17 amino acids. CDR3 residues: CASSQDRQTRVHYEQYF. The DNA of the CDR3 is TGCGCCAGCAGCCAAGACCGCCAGACTAGAGTTCACTACGAGCAGTACTTC.

This clonotype was recorded a few times. The chain is built from TRBV9 and TRBJ1-3; D is unclear. Trimming took off 2 bases at V and 4 bases at J, with 13 bases between the two ends. Germline CDR1 reads SGDLS; CDR2 reads YYNGEE. CDR3 length equals 15 residues. The CDR3 protein is CASSVRPREGNTIYF. The CDR3 DNA is TGTGCCAGCAGCGTCAGACCCCGGGAAGGAAACACCATATATTTT.

This chain connects TRBV27 to TRBJ2-7, with D tentatively TRBD2 (5 bases). V was trimmed by 5 bases and J by 7 bases, leaving 30 bases between them. The length of the CDR3 is 18 residues. Germline CDR1 and CDR2: MNHEY and SMNVEV (reference sequence). The CDR3 coding sequence is TGTGCCAGCAGTCTAGGGCGAGAGGGCCGTCCGTTCCCCCCTGAGCAGTACTTC. This encodes CASSLGREGRPFPPEQYF.

This clonotype has a count of ten or more. The chain combines TRBV5-1 with TRBJ2-1; D possibly corresponds to TRBD2 (6 bases). Germline CDR1 SGHRS, CDR2 YFSETQ. The CDR3 consists of 15 residues. V gave up 0 bases and J gave up 7 bases, with 14 bases separating them. CDR3 amino acids: CASSLGLVPLNEQFF. The CDR3 nucleotides are TGCGCCAGCAGCTTGGGACTAGTACCCCTTAATGAGCAGTTCTTC.

The V and J genes are TRBV5-1 and TRBJ1-1; D is ambiguous. Per the germline V gene, CDR1 is SGHRS and CDR2 is YFSETQ. The CDR3 has 14 amino acids. With 7 bases removed from V and 0 bases from J, the gap between germline ends came to 13 bases. The CDR3 DNA sequence: TGCGCCAGCGGTGAACCCGGGTTGAACACTGAAGCTTTCTTT. As protein: CASGEPGLNTEAFF.

This clonotype showed up just once. Since a much larger clone is just one base distant, this may be a read error. The CDR3 end shows no conserved phenylalanine or tryptophan, and so a read error is likely. The genes are TRBV29-1 and TRBJ2-7; 7 bases fit TRBD1. The CDR3 is 13 residues long. Per germline, CDR1 SQVTM and CDR2 ANQGSEA. J was trimmed by 5 bases and V by 3 bases; bases with no gene match: 7. CDR3 DNA sequence: TGCAGCGTTGAGGTCAGGGGGATTAACGAGCAGTACATC. This encodes CSVEVRGINEQYI.

This clonotype was seen many times. The chain has TRBV29-1 and TRBJ2-7; D gene uncertain. The CDR3 runs 13 residues. The germline V gene has CDR1 SQVTM and CDR2 ANQGSEA. V shed 2 bases and J shed 2 bases, with 10 bases lying between them. CDR3 amino acids: CSVEKGRPYEQYF. DNA for the CDR3: TGCAGCGTTGAAAAGGGCAGACCCTACGAGCAGTACTTC.

This clonotype was seen many times. The V gene is TRBV20-1, the J gene TRBJ2-5; no firm D call. V was cut by 5 bases and J by 3 bases, with 16 bases left in between. CDR3 length equals 14 residues. Germline CDR1 reads DFQATT; CDR2 reads SNEGSKA (reference sequence). CDR3 nucleotides: TGCAGTGCTCAGAGGACCTTCACCGAAGAGACCCAGTACTTC. It yields the protein CSAQRTFTEETQYF.

This clonotype appeared a few times. The chain links TRBV4-1 to TRBJ2-7, with D perhaps TRBD1 (6 bases). CDR1 is MGHRA and CDR2 is YSYEKL in the germline V gene. The length of the CDR3 is 11 residues. Trimming took 6 bases from V and 5 from J, leaving 8 bases between them. Written as DNA, the CDR3 is TGCGCCAGCAGTGGGGGCCACGAGCAGTACTTC. It encodes CASSGGHEQYF.

Concerning this clonotype itself: A read error may produce the germline difference seen at one junction end. The gene calls are TRBV7-2 and TRBJ1-2; D possibly corresponds to TRBD1 (6 bases). This CDR3 comprises 14 residues. Germline CDR1 reads SGHTA; CDR2 reads FQGNSA. CDR3 DNA: TGTGCCAGCAGCTTACAGGGGATGAACTATGGCGACACCTTC. This translates into CASSLQGMNYGDTF.

The J gene is TRBJ2-1, the V gene TRBV7-9, with TRBD2 matching 9 bases. CDR3 length: 14 amino acids. The ends lost 7 bases at V and 4 bases at J; junction bases unmatched: 5. Germline V gives CDR1 SEHNR, CDR2 FQNEAQ (reference sequence). Written as DNA, the CDR3 is TGTGCCAGCACGGGCCTAGCGGGGTACAATGAGCAGTTCTTC. Translation gives CASTGLAGYNEQFF.

This chain connects TRBV12-3 or TRBV12-4 to TRBJ2-3, with TRBD1 matching over 11 bases. The CDR3 is made up of 16 amino acids. Germline trimming cut 6 bases from V and 2 bases from J; bases unmatched to any gene: 7. In nucleotides, the CDR3 is TGTGCCAGCAGCCCGGACAGGGGGCTTTTCACAGATACGCAGTATTTT. This sequence encodes CASSPDRGLFTDTQYF.

The chain uses TRBV20-1 and TRBJ2-2; 7 bases map to TRBD2. Losses at the gene ends were 0 bases for V and 4 bases for J; bases not matched to a gene: 8. The CDR3 is 16 residues long. The germline CDR1 and CDR2 sequences are DFQATT and SNEGSKA (reference sequence). The CDR3 protein is CSARDGGRASTGELFF. CDR3 DNA: TGCAGTGCTAGAGATGGAGGGAGGGCCTCCACCGGGGAGCTGTTTTTT.

J is TRBJ2-3 and V is TRBV25-1, with 8 bases lining up with TRBD2. The V gene's germline CDR1 is MGHDK and CDR2 SYGVNS. The CDR3 totals 16 residues. V lost 5 bases and J lost 5; bases outside the gene matches: 12. This CDR3 reads CASSSRGTRVIDTQYF. The DNA for the CDR3 is TGTGCCAGCAGTAGCCGAGGGACTAGAGTCATAGATACGCAGTATTTT.

This clonotype has only a few counts. V usage is TRBV18 and J usage is TRBJ2-7; 10 nucleotides match TRBD1. With 2 bases clipped from V and 5 bases from J, the junction kept 9 bases outside the gene matches. CDR1 is KGHSH and CDR2 is LQKENI in the germline V gene. This CDR3 is built from 16 residues. The DNA of the CDR3 is TGTGCCAGCTCACCAATTACCTTGACAGGGGGCCACGAGCAGTACTTC. Translated, it gives CASSPITLTGGHEQYF.

This clonotype has a handful of counts. The chain carries TRBV28 and TRBJ1-1; a weak D match, TRBD1 (6 bases). Between the trimmed V and J ends, which lost 4 bases and 9 bases, there was a span of 15 bases. The CDR3 has 13 residues. Germline assignment: CDR1 MDHEN and CDR2 SYDVKM. The CDR3 DNA reads as TGTGCCAGCAGTTCCTCACAGGGTGTCAAAGCTTTCTTT. It codes for CASSSSQGVKAFF.

The V call is TRBV20-1, the J call TRBJ1-4; tentative D call: TRBD1 (5 bases). CDR1 is DFQATT, CDR2 SNEGSKA, per germline (reference sequence). This CDR3 has 13 amino acids. V was trimmed by 5 bases and J by 4 bases, leaving 11 bases between them. CDR3 coding DNA: TGCAGTGCTTTGACAGAGAGTAATGAAAAACTGTTTTTT. Translated: CSALTESNEKLFF.

J is TRBJ2-1 and V is TRBV7-9, with D unclear. V was shortened by 5 bases and J by 3 bases, with 17 bases between the two germline ends. Germline assignment: CDR1 SEHNR and CDR2 FQNEAQ (reference sequence). The CDR3 consists of 16 residues. The CDR3 DNA sequence: TGTGCCAGCAGCGGATACGTCCAACTGAACTACAATGAGCAGTTCTTC. Translating gives CASSGYVQLNYNEQFF.

This clonotype was detected many times. The rearrangement joins TRBV29-1 to TRBJ1-4; maybe TRBD1 (5 bases). Germline CDR1 SQVTM, CDR2 ANQGSEA. Between the trimmed V and J ends, which lost 4 bases and 5 bases, there was a span of 14 bases. This CDR3 has 14 amino acids. The CDR3 coding sequence is TGCAGCGTTGGGTACTCCGGGGCAAATGAAAAACTGTTTTTT. The encoded protein is CSVGYSGANEKLFF.

In this sample, this clonotype turned up many times. The chain has TRBV9 and TRBJ2-3; D ambiguous. CDR1 and CDR2 from the germline V gene are SGDLS and YYNGEE. V was pared by 4 bases and J by 3 bases, with 9 bases between. The CDR3 spans 13 residues. CDR3 nucleotide sequence: TGTGCCAGCAGCCCCTTCAATACAGATACGCAGTATTTT. It yields the protein CASSPFNTDTQYF.